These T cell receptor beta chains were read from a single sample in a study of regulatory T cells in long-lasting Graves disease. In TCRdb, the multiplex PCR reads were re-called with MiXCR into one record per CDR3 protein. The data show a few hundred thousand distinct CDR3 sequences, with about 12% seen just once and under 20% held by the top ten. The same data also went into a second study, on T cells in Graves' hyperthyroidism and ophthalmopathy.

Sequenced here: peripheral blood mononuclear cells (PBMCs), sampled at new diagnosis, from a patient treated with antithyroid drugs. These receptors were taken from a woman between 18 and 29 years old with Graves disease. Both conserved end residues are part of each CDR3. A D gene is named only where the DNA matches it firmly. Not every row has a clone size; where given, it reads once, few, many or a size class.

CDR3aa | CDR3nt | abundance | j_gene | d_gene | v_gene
CAWRWFREGHGDTQYF | TGTGCCTGGAGGTGGTTCCGGGAGGGCCATGGAGATACGCAGTATTTT | few | TRBJ2-3 | TRBD2 | TRBV30
CASSARTGVNEQFF | TGTGCCAGCAGCGCCCGGACAGGGGTCAATGAGCAGTTCTTC | many | TRBJ2-1 | TRBD1 | TRBV7-9
CASKQQDTEAFF | TGTGCCAGCAAACAACAGGACACTGAAGCTTTCTTT | many | TRBJ1-1 | - | TRBV12-3/TRBV12-4
CASSVAGGPYNEQFF | TGTGCCAGCAGCGTAGCAGGGGGCCCCTACAATGAGCAGTTCTTC | many | TRBJ2-1 | TRBD1 | TRBV9
CASSSRGGASSKTQYF | TGTGCCAGCAGCTCTCGAGGGGGAGCCAGTAGCAAGACCCAGTACTTC | many | TRBJ2-5 | - | TRBV7-8
CAGGTGDRVNSPLHF | TGTGCCGGAGGCACAGGGGACAGGGTTAATTCACCCCTCCACTTT | many | TRBJ1-6 | TRBD1 | TRBV6-1
CASQSAGGGWAETQYF | TGTGCCAGCCAGTCAGCTGGCGGGGGGTGGGCGGAGACCCAGTACTTC | - | TRBJ2-5 | TRBD2 | TRBV28
CASSLWTPYEQYF | TGCGCCAGCAGCTTATGGACCCCTTACGAGCAGTACTTC | few | TRBJ2-7 | - | TRBV5-1
CASSPRAGGTPDTQYF | TGTGCCAGCAGCCCCCGTGCGGGGGGAACACCAGATACGCAGTATTTT | many | TRBJ2-3 | TRBD2 | TRBV9
CASSGWDRRRNQPQHF | TGTGCCAGCAGCGGCTGGGACAGACGACGCAATCAGCCCCAGCATTTT | many | TRBJ1-5 | TRBD1 | TRBV6-1
CASSPPTGPTGELFF | TGTGCCAGCAGCCCTCCGACAGGACCCACCGGGGAGCTGTTTTTT | - | TRBJ2-2 | - | TRBV7-9
CASTPPTQGNDNSPLHF | TGTGCCAGCACCCCACCGACACAGGGAAACGATAATTCACCCCTCCACTTT | - | TRBJ1-6 | - | TRBV7-9
CASSRGLAADNEQFF | TGTGCCAGCAGCCGGGGACTAGCGGCGGACAATGAGCAGTTCTTC | many | TRBJ2-1 | TRBD2 | TRBV5-5
CASSPGSAAYEQYF | TGTGCCAGCTCCCCAGGGTCAGCCGCCTACGAGCAGTACTTC | many | TRBJ2-7 | - | TRBV18
CATERGDREVDEQFF | TGTGCCACCGAGCGGGGGGACCGTGAGGTCGATGAGCAGTTCTTC | few | TRBJ2-1 | TRBD2 | TRBV10-3
CAISDRGGGLQGYTF | TGTGCCATCAGTGATAGAGGGGGGGGGCTACAAGGCTACACCTTC | - | TRBJ1-2 | - | TRBV10-3
CASSVVDRGLSPLHF | TGTGCCAGCAGCGTAGTGGACAGGGGGCTTTCACCCCTCCACTTT | many | TRBJ1-6 | TRBD1 | TRBV9
CASSYSTRSYEQYF | TGTGCCAGCAGTTACTCGACTAGATCCTACGAGCAGTACTTC | many | TRBJ2-7 | - | TRBV6-5
CSVETETGSYEQYF | TGCAGCGTTGAGACGGAGACTGGCTCCTACGAGCAGTACTTC | few | TRBJ2-7 | - | TRBV29-1
CASSLIRDTNYGYTF | TGTGCCAGCAGCTTAATCAGGGACACTAACTATGGCTACACCTTC | many | TRBJ1-2 | - | TRBV11-2